Listed here are 2 T cell receptor beta chains from one sample, sequenced in a study of shared clonotypes between healthy human individuals (dated by TCRdb to about 2020). The library came from the immunoSEQ multiplex PCR assay. In TCRdb, the immuneACCESS table is reduced to in-frame sequences with V and J assigned. These tables do not hold every clone; where another copy was compared, an unresolved V gene accounts for under half, and the others remain unexplained. The sample data list 2 million to 2.5 million clones, and around 93% of these were observed just once. The top ten constitute 0.37% of the sample. The sample was naive CD4+ T cells from PBMCs. The label giving this sample's cell subset or site can be read as: CD45RA+ positively selected. All receptors derive from a man between 18 and 29 years old in good health. Some clones in this sample may be carry-over from other donors' samples.

The chain carries TRBV5-1 and TRBJ2-7; 8 bases line up with TRBD2. CDR1 is SGHRS and CDR2 is YFSETQ in the germline V gene. Germline trimming cut 5 bases from V and 2 bases from J; bases unmatched to any gene: 6. CDR3 size: 14 residues. DNA for the CDR3: TGCGCCAGCAGTCCGACTAGCGAGGCCTACGAGCAGTACTTC. Amino acid sequence: CASSPTSEAYEQYF.

The CDR3, as DNA: TGTGCCAGCAGATCGGTGGGCTATGGCTACACCTTC. This translates into CASRSVGYGYTF. The V gene is TRBV28, the J gene TRBJ1-2, with D uncertain. In germline, CDR1 is MDHEN, CDR2 SYDVKM. The CDR3 covers 12 residues. The V end lost 6 bases, the J end lost 4 bases, and 9 bases lay between the germline ends.